Listed here are 27 T cell receptor beta chains from one sample, sequenced in a study of Graves' ophthalmopathy and Graves' hyperthyroidism. RNA transcripts provided the template for amplifying TCR beta CDR3 regions. An initial RT-PCR round employing HTBI primers preceded a second-round multiplex PCR. TCRdb ran MiXCR on the multiplex PCR reads and lists one entry per CDR3 protein. The profile shows about 480,000 distinct CDR3 sequences, approximately 15% of them singletons. Sequencing was performed on blood. All receptors come from a woman younger than 45 with Graves' ophthalmopathy.

Comment on this clonotype: This may be a read error: a much more frequent sequence differs by one nucleotide. No conserved phenylalanine or tryptophan is present at the end of the CDR3, so a read error is the likely explanation. This chain connects TRBV6-1 to TRBJ1-3; D remains ambiguous. V was cut by 6 bases and J by 0 bases, with 6 bases left in between. Germline V CDR1 and CDR2: MNHNS, SASEGT. The CDR3 runs 13 residues. The CDR3: CASSDFSGNTIYV. CDR3 DNA sequence: TGTGCCAGCAGCGATTTCTCTGGAAACACCATATATGTT.

In this sample, this clonotype turned up many times. V usage is TRBV12-3 or TRBV12-4 and J usage is TRBJ2-7, with D possibly called TRBD1 or TRBD2 (6 bases each). Between the trimmed V and J ends, which lost 5 bases and 3 bases, there was a span of 17 bases. There are 15 residues in the CDR3. The CDR3 nucleotides read TGTGCCAGCAGTCCCCCCGGGGGCTCTATCTACGAGCAGTACTTC. Residues: CASSPPGGSIYEQYF.

There are many counts of this clonotype. The V gene is TRBV7-8, the J gene TRBJ2-7; D gene ambiguous. Germline loops: CDR1 SGHVS, CDR2 FQNEAQ. The V end lost 1 base, the J end lost 2 bases, and 12 bases lay between the germline ends. CDR3 size: 15 residues. CDR3 sequence reads: CASSLVRQSPYEQYF. The CDR3, as DNA: TGTGCCAGCAGCTTAGTCCGACAATCTCCCTACGAGCAGTACTTC.

The table lists this clonotype with many counts. This rearrangement joins TRBV25-1 to TRBJ2-2, with D perhaps matching TRBD1 (6 bases). The V end was cut by 1 base, the J end by 6 bases, with 15 bases between. Germline V lookup: CDR1 MGHDK, CDR2 SYGVNS. The CDR3 runs 16 residues. In DNA, the CDR3 is TGTGCCAGCAGTGAATTGTGGACAGACTCTGCCGGGGAGCTGTTTTTT. It is translated as CASSELWTDSAGELFF.

As for this clonotype: Since a much larger clone is just one base distant, this may be a read error. V is TRBV2 and J is TRBJ2-7, with TRBD1 as a possible D gene (6 bases). The CDR3 loop spans 16 amino acids. The germline CDR1 and CDR2 sequences are SNHLY and FYNNEI. The chain's CDR3 is CASRLTLPTGTYEQCF. CDR3 nucleotide sequence: TGTGCCAGCAGGCTTACATTGCCTACAGGGACCTACGAGCAGTGCTTC.

This clonotype was counted at least ten times. This chain uses TRBV4-1 with TRBJ1-2, with D unresolved. The CDR3 runs 16 residues. Germline lookup yields CDR1 MGHRA and CDR2 YSYEKL. The V end was cut by 1 base, the J end by 4 bases, with 16 bases between. The CDR3 reads CASSQVDWEDVYGYTF. The CDR3 DNA reads as TGCGCCAGCAGCCAAGTGGATTGGGAGGACGTCTATGGCTACACCTTC.

This clonotype has ten or more counts. The V and J genes are TRBV12-3 or TRBV12-4 and TRBJ1-5; D unclear. The CDR3 is made up of 15 amino acids. V gave up 3 bases and J gave up 0 bases, with 9 bases separating them. The CDR3 is CASSLGINSNQPQHF. As DNA, the CDR3 is TGTGCCAGCAGTTTGGGGATAAATAGCAATCAGCCCCAGCATTTT.

This clonotype came up many times. The rearrangement joins TRBV27 to TRBJ2-7, with 7 positions matching TRBD2. V gave up 2 bases and J gave up 2 bases; unmatched junction bases: 6. The CDR3 totals 15 residues. The V gene's germline CDR1 is MNHEY and CDR2 SMNVEV (reference sequence). The CDR3: CASSLQAGNPYEQYF. The CDR3 bases are TGTGCCAGCAGTTTACAAGCGGGGAACCCCTACGAGCAGTACTTC.

This clonotype was detected ten times or more. V and J are TRBV28 and TRBJ2-7; TRBD1 aligns across 7 bases. There are 15 residues in the CDR3. CDR1 and CDR2 from the germline V gene are MDHEN and SYDVKM. Trimming at V came to 6 bases and at J to 0 bases, leaving 8 bases not matched to a gene. In DNA, the CDR3 is TGTGCCAGCAGAACACAGGGGCCAAGCTCCTACGAGCAGTACTTC. It is translated as CASRTQGPSSYEQYF.

This clonotype was seen repeatedly, ten times or more. The chain has TRBV29-1 and TRBJ1-1; possible D gene TRBD1, 5 bases. This CDR3 comprises 10 residues. Trimming pared 3 bases from V and 12 bases from J, leaving 11 bases between. CDR1 and CDR2 (germline): SQVTM, ANQGSEA. This CDR3 is CSVDRGVPFF. CDR3 sequence (DNA): TGCAGCGTTGACCGAGGGGTTCCTTTCTTT.

This clonotype has a count of ten or more. The chain recombines TRBV5-1 with TRBJ2-5, with a tentative D call TRBD1 (7 bases). Trimming removed 6 bases at V and 4 bases at J, with 19 bases between. The germline CDR1 and CDR2 sequences are SGHRS and YFSETQ. CDR3 length: 15 residues. CDR3 coding DNA: TGCGCCAGCACACCGGAGGGGGCAGTACTAGAGACCCAGTACTTC. It is translated as CASTPEGAVLETQYF.

This clonotype was picked up many times. The chain combines TRBV10-1 with TRBJ1-1; no firm D call. The CDR3 loop spans 11 amino acids. V dropped 3 bases and J dropped 5 bases, with 4 bases sitting between them. Per germline, CDR1 WNHNN and CDR2 SYGVQD (reference sequence). The CDR3 loop is CASSEGTEAFF. The CDR3 nucleotides are TGCGCCAGCAGTGAAGGGACTGAAGCTTTCTTT.

This clonotype has at least ten counts. The genes are TRBV6-1 and TRBJ2-5; D is undetermined. Trimming removed 2 bases at V and 6 bases at J, with 7 bases between. The CDR3 is 12 amino acids. The germline V gene encodes CDR1 MNHNS and CDR2 SASEGT. In nucleotides, the CDR3 is TGTGCCAGCAGTGAACTTTGGAAGACCCAGTACTTC. Residues: CASSELWKTQYF.

Remarks on this clonotype: It is likely a read error, because the conserved phenylalanine at the end of the CDR3 is missing. The rearrangement uses TRBV13 and TRBJ1-2, with a possible D match to TRBD1 (5 bases). V gave up 8 bases and J gave up 2 bases, with 12 bases separating them. The CDR3 is 13 residues long. Germline CDR1 PRHDT, CDR2 FYEKMQ (reference sequence). This CDR3 reads CASCIRDNYGYTI. The CDR3 coding sequence is TGTGCCAGCTGCATCCGGGACAACTATGGCTACACCATC.

This chain connects TRBV30 to TRBJ2-7; perhaps TRBD1 as D (6 bases). Germline V gives CDR1 GTSNPN, CDR2 SVGIG (reference sequence). Between the trimmed V and J ends, which lost 3 bases and 2 bases, there was a span of 8 bases. The CDR3 is 12 amino acids. CDR3 sequence (DNA): TGTGCCTGGAGACAGGGAGCCTACGAGCAGTACTTC. This encodes CAWRQGAYEQYF.

This clonotype showed up many times. The chain combines TRBV12-3 or TRBV12-4 with TRBJ2-7; 9 bases map to TRBD2. The CDR3 totals 14 residues. V shed 6 bases, J shed 6 bases, and the junction held 9 bases outside the gene matches. The CDR3 protein is CASSPTSGVGEQYF. The CDR3 nucleotides are TGTGCCAGCAGCCCGACTAGCGGCGTCGGCGAGCAGTACTTC.

This clonotype was recorded at least ten times. J is TRBJ2-7 and V is TRBV18; TRBD1 agrees at 8 bases. Germline lookup yields CDR1 KGHSH and CDR2 LQKENI. The V and J ends lost 1 base and 2 bases, in that order; junction bases with no gene match: 1. The CDR3 sequence is 14 residues long. CDR3 amino acids: CASSPRTGTYEQYF. As DNA, the CDR3 is TGTGCCAGCTCACCACGGACAGGGACCTACGAGCAGTACTTC.

The table lists this clonotype with many counts. This chain links TRBV6-5 with TRBJ1-1; no firm D call. The germline V and J ends were trimmed by 0 bases and 5 bases, with 13 bases remaining between them. CDR3 size: 15 residues. In germline, CDR1 is MNHEY, CDR2 SVGAGI. CDR3 nucleotide sequence: TGTGCCAGCAGTTACTCAAGAGGGTTGGGGACTGAAGCTTTCTTT. It translates to CASSYSRGLGTEAFF.

This clonotype was seen at least ten times. V usage is TRBV28 and J usage is TRBJ1-2; D unresolved. Per the germline V gene, CDR1 is MDHEN and CDR2 is SYDVKM. The V gene lost 5 bases and the J gene lost 2 bases, with 12 bases spanning the gap. The CDR3 spans 14 residues. CDR3: CASSPRTENYGYTF. In DNA form, the CDR3 reads TGTGCCAGCAGTCCACGGACGGAGAACTATGGCTACACCTTC.

This clonotype showed up many times. The chain joins TRBV20-1 to TRBJ1-6, with no clear D. Germline CDR1 reads DFQATT; CDR2 reads SNEGSKA (reference sequence). V dropped 4 bases and J dropped 0 bases, with 19 bases sitting between them. CDR3 length: 18 residues. This CDR3 is CSATTPGGPSSYNSPLHF. The CDR3 DNA follows: TGCAGTGCTACCACCCCGGGAGGGCCGAGCTCCTATAATTCACCCCTCCACTTT.

Ten or more counts support this clonotype. This sequence joins TRBV27 and TRBJ1-6; a weak D match, TRBD1 (6 bases). The ends were cut back, 4 bases at V and 6 bases at J, with 25 bases in the middle. CDR1 and CDR2 from the germline V gene are MNHEY and SMNVEV (reference sequence). The CDR3 runs 19 residues. Here the CDR3 reads CASSSGAIFDRPGNSPLHF. The DNA for the CDR3 is TGTGCCAGCAGTTCCGGGGCGATCTTCGACAGGCCGGGTAATTCACCCCTCCACTTT.

The chain recombines TRBV24-1 with TRBJ1-1; D ambiguous. Looked up from germline, CDR1 is KGHDR and CDR2 is SFDVKD. V lost 4 bases to trimming and J lost 4 bases, with 12 bases between them. The CDR3 has 14 residues. CDR3 bases: TGTGCCACCAGTGACCCCCGCGGAGGCACTGAAGCTTTCTTT. Its protein product is CATSDPRGGTEAFF.

This clonotype was recorded a few times. The V call is TRBV30, the J call TRBJ1-2, with 12 bases lining up with TRBD1. The CDR3 length is 15 residues. CDR1 is GTSNPN, CDR2 SVGIG, per germline (reference sequence). The ends lost 1 base at V and 5 bases at J; junction bases unmatched: 5. The CDR3 sequence: CAWSDGTGGVYGYTF. The CDR3 coding sequence is TGTGCCTGGAGTGATGGGACAGGGGGCGTATATGGCTACACCTTC.

This clonotype appeared many times. The rearrangement joins TRBV12-5 to TRBJ2-2; D might be TRBD2 (5 bases). This CDR3 is 14 amino acids long. Germline V gene lookup returns CDR1 LGHNT and CDR2 FRNRAP. V lost 3 bases and J 3 bases, leaving 8 bases between the germline ends. CDR3 loop: CASGLGGDTGELFF. As DNA, the CDR3 is TGTGCTAGTGGTTTAGGAGGAGACACCGGGGAGCTGTTTTTT.

This clonotype appeared many times. Here the CDR3 DNA reads TGTGCCAGCAGTTTCGCAGCTATGGGCGAGCAGTACTTC. Translating gives CASSFAAMGEQYF. The chain joins TRBV27 to TRBJ2-7; D is uncertain. The CDR3 sequence is 13 residues long. The V and J ends lost 3 bases and 6 bases respectively, with 12 bases between them. Germline loops: CDR1 MNHEY, CDR2 SMNVEV (reference sequence).

This clonotype was seen repeatedly, ten times or more. V gene TRBV4-1 combines with J gene TRBJ2-5; 8 bases line up with TRBD2. Germline CDR1 reads MGHRA; CDR2 reads YSYEKL. V was clipped by 0 bases and J by 5 bases; unmatched bases: 8. This CDR3 comprises 16 residues. The CDR3 DNA reads TGCGCCAGCAGCCAAGACGAAGCGGGAGTTGGGGAGACCCAGTACTTC. Translated, it gives CASSQDEAGVGETQYF.

The chain joins TRBV12-3 or TRBV12-4 to TRBJ2-5; D may be TRBD1 or TRBD2 (5 bases each). The V end lost 6 bases, the J end lost 5 bases, and 19 bases lay between the germline ends. The CDR3 sequence is 15 residues long. This chain's CDR3 is CASRDNNQRGETQYF. CDR3 nucleotides: TGTGCCAGCAGGGACAACAACCAAAGAGGGGAGACCCAGTACTTC.